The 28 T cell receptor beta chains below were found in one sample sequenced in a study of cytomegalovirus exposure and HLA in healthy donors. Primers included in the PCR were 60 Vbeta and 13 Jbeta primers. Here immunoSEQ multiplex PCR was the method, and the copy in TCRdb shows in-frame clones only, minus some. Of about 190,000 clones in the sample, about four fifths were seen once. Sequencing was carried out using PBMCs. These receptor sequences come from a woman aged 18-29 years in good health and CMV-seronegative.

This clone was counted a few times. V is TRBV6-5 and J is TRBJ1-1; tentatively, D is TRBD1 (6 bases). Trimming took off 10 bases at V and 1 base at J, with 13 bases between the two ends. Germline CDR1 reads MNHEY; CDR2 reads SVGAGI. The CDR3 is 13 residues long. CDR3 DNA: TGTGCCACCATGGGGGGGGCGAACACTGAAGCTTTCTTT. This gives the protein CATMGGANTEAFF.

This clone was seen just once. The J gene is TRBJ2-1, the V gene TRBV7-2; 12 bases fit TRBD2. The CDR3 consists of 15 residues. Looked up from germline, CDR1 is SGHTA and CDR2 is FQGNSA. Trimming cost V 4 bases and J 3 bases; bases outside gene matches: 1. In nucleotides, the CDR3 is TGTGCCAGCAGCTGGGGACTAGCGGGCTACAATGAGCAGTTCTTC. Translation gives CASSWGLAGYNEQFF.

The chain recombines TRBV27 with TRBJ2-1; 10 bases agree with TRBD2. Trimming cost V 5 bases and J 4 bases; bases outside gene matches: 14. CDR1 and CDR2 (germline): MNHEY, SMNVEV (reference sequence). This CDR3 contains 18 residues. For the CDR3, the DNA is TGTGCCAGCAGTCGGCCGCGAGCGGGAGGGTCGGGATACAATGAGCAGTTCTTC. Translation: CASSRPRAGGSGYNEQFF.

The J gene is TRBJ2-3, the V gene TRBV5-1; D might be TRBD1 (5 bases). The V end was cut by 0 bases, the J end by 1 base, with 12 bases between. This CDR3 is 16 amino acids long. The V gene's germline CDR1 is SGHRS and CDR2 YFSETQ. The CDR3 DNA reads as TGCGCCAGCAGCTTGGCCTATCAAGGGGGCACAGATACGCAGTATTTT. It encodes CASSLAYQGGTDTQYF.

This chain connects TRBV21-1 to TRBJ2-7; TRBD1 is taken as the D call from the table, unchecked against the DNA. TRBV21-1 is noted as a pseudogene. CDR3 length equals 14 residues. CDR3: CASSQGAASYEQYV. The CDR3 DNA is TGTGCCAGCAGCCAAGGGGCAGCTTCCTACGAGCAGTACGTC.

CDR3 protein: CSVESVLGTNNEQFF. The CDR3 nucleotides are TGCAGCGTTGAATCGGTACTTGGGACTAATAATGAGCAGTTCTTC. The rearrangement links TRBV29-1 to TRBJ2-1; 7 bases are shared with TRBD2. Germline lookup yields CDR1 SQVTM and CDR2 ANQGSEA. The V gene end was trimmed by 2 bases and the J gene end by 7 bases; junction bases not matched to a gene: 11. This CDR3 has 15 residues.

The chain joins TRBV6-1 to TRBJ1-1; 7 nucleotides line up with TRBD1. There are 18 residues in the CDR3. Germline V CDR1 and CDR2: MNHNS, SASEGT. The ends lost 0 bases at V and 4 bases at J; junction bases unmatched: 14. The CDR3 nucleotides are TGTGCCAGCAGTGAAGCGCGGGACAGCAACCCCAGGGGCACTGAAGCTTTCTTT. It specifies CASSEARDSNPRGTEAFF.

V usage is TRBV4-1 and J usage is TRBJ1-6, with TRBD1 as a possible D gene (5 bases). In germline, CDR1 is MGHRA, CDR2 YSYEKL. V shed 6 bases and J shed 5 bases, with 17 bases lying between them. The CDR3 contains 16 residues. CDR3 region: CASRQPRAGNNSPLHF. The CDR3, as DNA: TGCGCCAGCAGGCAGCCCCGGGCAGGGAATAATTCACCCCTCCACTTT.

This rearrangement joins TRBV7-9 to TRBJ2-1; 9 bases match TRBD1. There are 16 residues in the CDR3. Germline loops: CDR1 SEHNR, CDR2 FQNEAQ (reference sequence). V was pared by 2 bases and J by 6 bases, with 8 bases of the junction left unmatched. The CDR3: CASSLLGQGMFNEQFF. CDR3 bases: TGTGCCAGCAGCTTACTTGGACAGGGGATGTTCAATGAGCAGTTCTTC.

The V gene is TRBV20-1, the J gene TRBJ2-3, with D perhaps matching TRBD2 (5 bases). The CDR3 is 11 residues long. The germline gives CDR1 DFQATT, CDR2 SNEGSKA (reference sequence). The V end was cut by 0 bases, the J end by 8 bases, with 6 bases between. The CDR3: CSARDAGTQYF. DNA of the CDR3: TGCAGTGCTAGAGACGCGGGTACGCAGTATTTT.

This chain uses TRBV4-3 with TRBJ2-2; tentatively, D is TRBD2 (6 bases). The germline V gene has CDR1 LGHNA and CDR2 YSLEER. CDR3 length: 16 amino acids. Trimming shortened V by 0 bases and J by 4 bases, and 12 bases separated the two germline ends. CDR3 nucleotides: TGCGCCAGCAGCCAAGACGGGGGAATGCCCACCGGGGAGCTGTTTTTT. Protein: CASSQDGGMPTGELFF.

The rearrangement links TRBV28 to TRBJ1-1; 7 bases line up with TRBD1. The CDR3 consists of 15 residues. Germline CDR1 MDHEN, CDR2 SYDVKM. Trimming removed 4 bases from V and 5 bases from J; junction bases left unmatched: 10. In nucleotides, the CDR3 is TGTGCCAGCAGTTCGACAGGGTCGGGTAGGACTGAAGCTTTCTTT. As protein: CASSSTGSGRTEAFF. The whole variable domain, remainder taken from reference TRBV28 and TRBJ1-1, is DVKVTQSSRYLVKRTGEKVFLECVQDMDHENMFWYRQDPGLGLRLIYFSYDVKMKEKGDIPEGYSVSREKKERFSLILESASTNQTSMYLCASSSTGSGRTEAFFGQGTRLTVV.

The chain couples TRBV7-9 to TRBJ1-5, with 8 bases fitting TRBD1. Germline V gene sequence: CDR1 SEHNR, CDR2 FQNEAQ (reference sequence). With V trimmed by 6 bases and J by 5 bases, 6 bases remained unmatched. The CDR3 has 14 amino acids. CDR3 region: CASSKTGVHQPQHF. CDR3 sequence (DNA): TGTGCCAGCAGTAAGACAGGGGTTCATCAGCCCCAGCATTTT.

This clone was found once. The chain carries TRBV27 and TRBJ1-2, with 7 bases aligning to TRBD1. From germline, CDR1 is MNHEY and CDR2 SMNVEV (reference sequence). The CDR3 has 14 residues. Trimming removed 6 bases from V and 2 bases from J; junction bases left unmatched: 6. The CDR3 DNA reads TGTGCCAGCAGGGATAGGACAGGAAACTATGGCTACACCTTC. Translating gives CASRDRTGNYGYTF.

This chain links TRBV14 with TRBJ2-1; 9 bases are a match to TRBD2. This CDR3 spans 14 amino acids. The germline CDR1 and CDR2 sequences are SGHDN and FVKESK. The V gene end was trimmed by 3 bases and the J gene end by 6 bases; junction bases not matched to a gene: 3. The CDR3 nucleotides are TGTGCCAGCAGCCATCTAGCGGGAAGCAATGAGCAGTTCTTC. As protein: CASSHLAGSNEQFF.

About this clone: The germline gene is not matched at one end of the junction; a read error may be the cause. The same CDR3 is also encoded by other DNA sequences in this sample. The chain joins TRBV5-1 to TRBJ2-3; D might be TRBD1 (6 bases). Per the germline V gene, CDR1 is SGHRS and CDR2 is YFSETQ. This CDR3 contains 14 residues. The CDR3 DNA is TGCGCCAGCAGCTTGGGGACAGTCACAGATACGCAGTACTTT. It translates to CASSLGTVTDTQYF.

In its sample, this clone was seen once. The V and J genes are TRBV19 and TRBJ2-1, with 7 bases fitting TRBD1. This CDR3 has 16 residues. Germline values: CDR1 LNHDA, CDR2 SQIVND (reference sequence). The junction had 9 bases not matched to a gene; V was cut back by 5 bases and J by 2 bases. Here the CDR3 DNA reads TGTGCCAGTAGTTCCCCGACAGGGCTGGCCTACAATGAGCAGTTCTTC. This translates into CASSSPTGLAYNEQFF.

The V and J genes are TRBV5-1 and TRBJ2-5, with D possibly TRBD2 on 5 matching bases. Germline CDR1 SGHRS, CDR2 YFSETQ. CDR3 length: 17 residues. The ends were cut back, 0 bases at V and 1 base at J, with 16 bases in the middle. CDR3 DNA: TGCGCCAGCAGCTTGGGTGGATGGGAGACTACCCAAGAGACCCAGTACTTC. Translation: CASSLGGWETTQETQYF.

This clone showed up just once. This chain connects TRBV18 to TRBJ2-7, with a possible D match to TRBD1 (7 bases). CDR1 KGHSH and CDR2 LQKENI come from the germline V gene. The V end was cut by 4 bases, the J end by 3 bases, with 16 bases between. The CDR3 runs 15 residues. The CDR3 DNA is TGTGCCAGCTCACTTGCGGGGACAGCTATCTACGAGCAGTACTTC. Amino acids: CASSLAGTAIYEQYF.

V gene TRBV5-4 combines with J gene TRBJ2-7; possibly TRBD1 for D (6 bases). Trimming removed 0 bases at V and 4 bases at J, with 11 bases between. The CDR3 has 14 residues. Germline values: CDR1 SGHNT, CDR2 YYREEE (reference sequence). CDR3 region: CASSLEDSVYEQYF. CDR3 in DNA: TGTGCCAGCAGCTTGGAGGACAGCGTTTACGAGCAGTACTTC.

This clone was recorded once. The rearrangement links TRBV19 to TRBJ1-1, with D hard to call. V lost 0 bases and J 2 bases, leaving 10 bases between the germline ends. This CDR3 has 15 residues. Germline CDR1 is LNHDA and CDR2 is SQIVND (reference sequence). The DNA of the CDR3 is TGTGCCAGTAGTATAGATTTGGGCAGAAACACTGAAGCTTTCTTT. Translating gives CASSIDLGRNTEAFF.

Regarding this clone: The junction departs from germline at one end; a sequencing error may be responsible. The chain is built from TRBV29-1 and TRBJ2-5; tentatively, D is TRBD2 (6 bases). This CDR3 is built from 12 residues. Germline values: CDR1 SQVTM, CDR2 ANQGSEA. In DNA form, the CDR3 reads TGCAGCGTTGAAGATAGCGGACAAGGTACAAACTTC. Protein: CSVEDSGQGTNF.

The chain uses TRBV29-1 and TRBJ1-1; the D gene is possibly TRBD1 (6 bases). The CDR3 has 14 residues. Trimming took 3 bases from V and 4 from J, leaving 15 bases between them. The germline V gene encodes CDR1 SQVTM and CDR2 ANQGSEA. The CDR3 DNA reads TGCAGCGTTGAGCCCCCAGGGGCGGTCACTGAAGCTTTCTTT. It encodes CSVEPPGAVTEAFF.

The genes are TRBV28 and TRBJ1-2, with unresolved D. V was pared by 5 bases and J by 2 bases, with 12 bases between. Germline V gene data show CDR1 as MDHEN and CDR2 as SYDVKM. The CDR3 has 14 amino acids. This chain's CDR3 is CASSTDNLNYGYTF. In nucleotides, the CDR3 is TGTGCCAGCAGTACCGACAACTTAAACTATGGCTACACCTTC.

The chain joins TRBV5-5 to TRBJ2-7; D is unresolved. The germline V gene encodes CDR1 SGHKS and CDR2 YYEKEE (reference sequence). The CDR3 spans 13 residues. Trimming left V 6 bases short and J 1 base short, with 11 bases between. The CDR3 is CASTVSYSYEQYF. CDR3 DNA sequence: TGTGCCAGCACCGTTTCCTATTCCTACGAGCAGTACTTC.

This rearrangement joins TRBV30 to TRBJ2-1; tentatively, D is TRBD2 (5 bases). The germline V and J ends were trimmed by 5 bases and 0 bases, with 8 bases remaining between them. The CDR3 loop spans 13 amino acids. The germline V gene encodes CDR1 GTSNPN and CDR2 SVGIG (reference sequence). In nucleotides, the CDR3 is TGTGCCTGGGAGCGGAGCTCCTACAATGAGCAGTTCTTC. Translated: CAWERSSYNEQFF.

CDR3 protein: CSVAWGGNQPQHF. In DNA form, the CDR3 reads TGCAGCGTAGCGTGGGGGGGCAATCAGCCCCAGCATTTT. The chain is built from TRBV29-1 and TRBJ1-5; possible D gene TRBD1, 5 bases. The CDR3 is made up of 13 amino acids. Trimming stripped 6 bases from V and 2 bases from J, with 11 bases between. Per the germline V gene, CDR1 is SQVTM and CDR2 is ANQGSEA.

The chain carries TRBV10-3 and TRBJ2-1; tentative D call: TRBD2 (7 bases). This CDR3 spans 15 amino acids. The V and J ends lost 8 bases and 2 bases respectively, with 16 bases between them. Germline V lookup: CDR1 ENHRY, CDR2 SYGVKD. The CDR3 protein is CAIGGAEVTYNEQFF. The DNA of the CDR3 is TGTGCCATCGGGGGGGCAGAAGTCACCTACAATGAGCAGTTCTTC.